This T cell receptor beta chain was sequenced for a study of blood T cell repertoires in COVID-19. Study information: Researchers got acute and convalescent COVID-19 samples from the United States, Italy and Spain. From T cells, B-cell-depleted T cells, or PBMCs came the material, which was cDNA or gDNA.

Germline CDR1 LNHDA, CDR2 SQIVND (reference sequence). The ends lost 7 bases at V and 7 bases at J; junction bases unmatched: 15. There are 17 residues in the CDR3. In the original analysis: Reference gene primer amplification in the assay estimated nucleated cell counts. Profiled with immunoSEQ multiplex PCR; TCRdb holds only in-frame clones, not every one. V, J and clone size were drawn from that table, and D and trimming were deduced from the DNA. The sample has about 35,000 clones; 88% are singletons. The chain is built from TRBV19 and TRBJ2-1; TRBD2 agrees at 11 bases. The source of this sequence is a human donor in a cohort sampled during active COVID-19. Sequencing was done on a sample of peripheral blood. The CDR3 loop is CASTEGASGGPVNEQFF. In nucleotides, the CDR3 is TGTGCCAGTACCGAAGGAGCTAGCGGGGGGCCAGTAAATGAGCAGTTCTTC.